The 25 T cell receptor beta chains reported below all come from one sample, sequenced in a study of cytomegalovirus exposure and HLA in healthy donors. The PCR ran on 60 Vbeta and 13 Jbeta primers. Data came from immunoSEQ multiplex PCR; TCRdb stores just in-frame clones and leaves some out. The sample shows approximately 150,000 clones, about 76% of them seen only once. Material for sequencing was PBMCs. Receptor source: a woman between 18 and 30 years old in good health and CMV-seropositive.

The rearrangement uses TRBV4-2 and TRBJ1-3; D remains ambiguous. This CDR3 is 16 amino acids long. CDR1 is LGHNA and CDR2 is YNFKEQ in the germline V gene. V gave up 5 bases and J gave up 0 bases, with 14 bases separating them. CDR3 sequence reads: CASSTNTGFSGNTIYF. In nucleotides, the CDR3 is TGTGCCAGCAGCACCAATACGGGGTTCTCTGGAAACACCATATATTTT.

This clone showed up just a few times. This sample also contains other DNA sequences that code for the same CDR3. DNA for the CDR3: TGCGCCAGCAGTCTAGACAGGAATCAGCCCCAGCATTTT. This sequence encodes CASSLDRNQPQHF. The chain links TRBV5-1 to TRBJ1-5, with D perhaps matching TRBD1 (6 bases). Trimming shortened V by 5 bases and J by 4 bases, and 10 bases separated the two germline ends. The CDR3 is 13 amino acids. CDR1 and CDR2 from the germline V gene are SGHRS and YFSETQ.

V gene TRBV5-1 combines with J gene TRBJ1-2, with TRBD1 matching over 10 bases. This CDR3 has 16 residues. The germline gives CDR1 SGHRS, CDR2 YFSETQ. The J segment lost 1 base and the V segment lost 1 base, leaving 4 bases of the junction unmatched. CDR3 DNA sequence: TGCGCCAGCAGCTTGATTGGACAGGGGGGTAACTATGGCTACACCTTC. Translation gives CASSLIGQGGNYGYTF.

This clone has just a few counts. This chain links TRBV6-1 with TRBJ2-1, with 8 bases fitting TRBD2. The CDR3 length is 14 residues. Germline values: CDR1 MNHNS, CDR2 SASEGT. V trimming: 6 bases; J trimming: 3 bases; junction bases outside the gene matches: 4. The CDR3 DNA reads as TGTGCCAGCAGAGGACTAGCCTACTACAATGAGCAGTTCTTC. Its translation: CASRGLAYYNEQFF.

V gene TRBV7-2 combines with J gene TRBJ2-1, with 10 positions matching TRBD2. CDR3 size: 15 residues. V trimming: 1 base; J trimming: 12 bases; junction bases outside the gene matches: 9. Germline V gene sequence: CDR1 SGHTA, CDR2 FQGNSA. CDR3 region: CASSLVSGGHLGQFF. The DNA of the CDR3 is TGTGCCAGCAGCTTAGTTAGCGGGGGGCATTTGGGGCAGTTCTTC.

This clone was counted once. The rearrangement uses TRBV30 and TRBJ1-5; 7 bases are shared with TRBD1. Germline lookup yields CDR1 GTSNPN and CDR2 SVGIG (reference sequence). The CDR3 sequence is 15 residues long. V shed 0 bases, J shed 3 bases, and the junction held 5 bases outside the gene matches. The chain's CDR3 is CAWSVPGTANQPQHF. In DNA, the CDR3 is TGTGCCTGGAGTGTACCAGGGACAGCCAATCAGCCCCAGCATTTT.

This clone has only a few counts. The chain recombines TRBV11-3 with TRBJ1-5; 7 nucleotides agree with TRBD1. There are 15 residues in the CDR3. The junction had 2 bases not matched to a gene; V was cut back by 2 bases and J by 1 base. The germline V gene encodes CDR1 SGHNT and CDR2 YENEEA. The CDR3 loop reads CASSLPGGSNQPQHF. CDR3 coding DNA: TGTGCCAGCAGCTTACCAGGGGGGAGCAATCAGCCCCAGCATTTT.

Only one count was recorded for this clone. The chain combines TRBV5-1 with TRBJ2-3, with D perhaps matching TRBD1 (5 bases). CDR3 length equals 14 residues. Trimming took 2 bases from V and 1 from J, leaving 8 bases between them. Looked up from germline, CDR1 is SGHRS and CDR2 is YFSETQ. CDR3 sequence: CASSFKQGTDTQYF. The CDR3 DNA is TGCGCCAGCAGCTTTAAACAGGGCACAGATACGCAGTATTTT.

V usage is TRBV5-4 and J usage is TRBJ1-1; D not certain. The CDR3 spans 13 residues. V was pared by 4 bases and J by 7 bases, with 14 bases between. The germline gives CDR1 SGHNT, CDR2 YYREEE (reference sequence). Written as DNA, the CDR3 is TGTGCCAGCAGCCCAAAAGGCGACATTGAAGCTTTCTTT. Encoded protein: CASSPKGDIEAFF. The variable domain in full, with the rest retrieved from reference TRBV5-4 and TRBJ1-1, is ETGVTQSPTHLIKTRGQQVTLRCSSQSGHNTVSWYQQALGQGPQFIFQYYREEENGRGNFPPRFSGLQFPNYSSELNVNALELDDSALYLCASSPKGDIEAFFGQGTRLTVV.

This CDR3 is CASSLGGLAGGQFF. DNA of the CDR3: TGTGCCAGCAGCCTTGGAGGACTAGCGGGGGGACAGTTCTTC. The V call is TRBV5-4, the J call TRBJ2-1; 14 nucleotides match TRBD2. Germline V lookup: CDR1 SGHNT, CDR2 YYREEE (reference sequence). This CDR3 comprises 14 residues. With V trimmed by 4 bases and J by 13 bases, 7 bases remained unmatched.

This chain's CDR3 is CASSNRDRVYEKLFF. The CDR3 bases are TGTGCCAGCAGCAACCGGGACAGGGTTTATGAAAAACTGTTTTTT. J is TRBJ1-4 and V is TRBV9; TRBD1 aligns across 9 bases. The CDR3 length is 15 residues. Germline loops: CDR1 SGDLS, CDR2 YYNGEE. With V trimmed by 4 bases and J by 6 bases, 7 bases remained unmatched.

The chain is built from TRBV5-1 and TRBJ2-3; 9 bases fit TRBD2. V lost 3 bases and J lost 4; bases outside the gene matches: 9. This CDR3 has 16 residues. Germline assignment: CDR1 SGHRS and CDR2 YFSETQ. CDR3 protein: CASSSLRTSEADTQYF. In nucleotides, the CDR3 is TGCGCCAGCAGCTCCCTTCGGACTAGCGAAGCAGATACGCAGTATTTT.

V usage is TRBV9 and J usage is TRBJ2-5; 10 nucleotides align to TRBD2. The CDR3 runs to 16 residues. Germline CDR1 and CDR2: SGDLS and YYNGEE. V shed 2 bases and J 5 bases; nucleotides not matched to a gene: 9. The DNA of the CDR3 is TGTGCCAGCAGCGTCGCTCCTCAGACTAGCGGGGAGACCCAGTACTTC. It codes for CASSVAPQTSGETQYF.

CDR3: CASSIDGGTEANYGYTF. The DNA for the CDR3 is TGTGCCAGTAGTATTGATGGGGGGACAGAAGCTAACTATGGCTACACCTTC. This chain links TRBV19 with TRBJ1-2; TRBD1 agrees at 7 bases. The CDR3 contains 17 residues. The V gene end was trimmed by 3 bases and the J gene end by 0 bases; junction bases not matched to a gene: 10. The germline V gene encodes CDR1 LNHDA and CDR2 SQIVND (reference sequence).

The rearrangement links TRBV7-9 to TRBJ2-7; TRBD1 matches at 10 bases. This CDR3 is built from 16 residues. The J segment lost 0 bases and the V segment lost 3 bases, leaving 5 bases of the junction unmatched. The germline V gene encodes CDR1 SEHNR and CDR2 FQNEAQ (reference sequence). The CDR3 nucleotides are TGTGCCAGCAGCTTGGTGACAGGGGGCAGCTCCTACGAGCAGTACTTC. Translated: CASSLVTGGSSYEQYF.

The gene calls are TRBV19 and TRBJ1-4; a possible D gene is TRBD1 (5 bases). The CDR3 has 13 residues. Germline-derived CDR1 and CDR2 are LNHDA and SQIVND (reference sequence). V was cut by 5 bases and J by 7 bases, with 11 bases left in between. The CDR3 DNA sequence: TGTGCCAGTAGTTCCAGGGCTAGTGAAAAACTGTTTTTT. Its protein is CASSSRASEKLFF.

This sequence joins TRBV7-6 and TRBJ2-7; tentatively, D is TRBD1 (6 bases). Germline loops: CDR1 SGHVS, CDR2 FNYEAQ. The CDR3 is 14 residues long. V dropped 2 bases and J dropped 1 base, with 9 bases sitting between them. The CDR3, as DNA: TGTGCCAGCAGCTTAATGGGACAATCCTACGAGCAGTACTTC. It yields the protein CASSLMGQSYEQYF. The whole variable domain, filled in from reference TRBV7-6 and TRBJ2-7, reads GAGVSQSPRYKVTKRGQDVALRCDPISGHVSLYWYRQALGQGPEFLTYFNYEAQQDKSGLPNDRFSAERPEGSISTLTIQRTEQRDSAMYRCASSLMGQSYEQYFGPGTRLTVT.

This clone was counted only a few times. The V and J genes are TRBV27 and TRBJ2-1; D is undetermined. This CDR3 has 17 residues. V dropped 0 bases and J dropped 5 bases, with 17 bases sitting between them. Germline values: CDR1 MNHEY, CDR2 SMNVEV (reference sequence). The CDR3 DNA reads TGTGCCAGCAGTTTATCGCAATCCTCCCGAGTCCACAATGAGCAGTTCTTC. Amino acid sequence: CASSLSQSSRVHNEQFF.

V gene TRBV5-6 combines with J gene TRBJ1-5; weak D call: TRBD1 (6 bases). The CDR3 contains 13 residues. Germline CDR1 is SGHDT and CDR2 is YYEEEE. V was trimmed by 4 bases and J by 4 bases, leaving 9 bases between them. The CDR3 region is CASSRTANQPQHF. DNA of the CDR3: TGTGCCAGCAGCCGGACAGCTAATCAGCCCCAGCATTTT.

This rearrangement joins TRBV27 to TRBJ1-1; TRBD1 agrees at 11 bases. CDR1 and CDR2 from the germline V gene are MNHEY and SMNVEV (reference sequence). The CDR3 length is 16 residues. V was clipped by 3 bases and J by 1 base; unmatched bases: 4. The CDR3 protein is CASSLSGTGGNTEAFF. The DNA for the CDR3 is TGTGCCAGCAGTTTGTCCGGGACAGGGGGGAACACTGAAGCTTTCTTT.

The gene calls are TRBV9 and TRBJ2-3, with 10 positions matching TRBD2. In germline, CDR1 is SGDLS, CDR2 YYNGEE. This CDR3 has 17 residues. V shed 0 bases, J shed 6 bases, and the junction held 10 bases outside the gene matches. This chain's CDR3 is CASSVAGRAGGLDTQYF. CDR3 in DNA: TGTGCCAGCAGCGTAGCCGGAAGAGCGGGGGGGTTGGATACGCAGTATTTT.

V gene TRBV30 combines with J gene TRBJ1-2; 7 bases line up with TRBD1. The CDR3 contains 14 residues. V lost 1 base, J lost 8 bases, and 10 bases stayed unmatched. Germline CDR1 and CDR2: GTSNPN and SVGIG (reference sequence). CDR3 in DNA: TGTGCCTGGAGTGAATTCCCAGGGGGACGCGGCTACACCTTC. It codes for CAWSEFPGGRGYTF.

This chain joins TRBV10-3 and TRBJ2-1; TRBD1 matches at 7 bases. Germline CDR1 is ENHRY and CDR2 is SYGVKD. Trimming at V came to 6 bases and at J to 5 bases, leaving 7 bases not matched to a gene. This CDR3 region has 14 residues. The CDR3 protein is CAIRGQMGDNEQFF. The CDR3 nucleotides read TGTGCCATCAGGGGACAGATGGGGGACAATGAGCAGTTCTTC.

The chain carries TRBV20-1 and TRBJ2-5; possible D gene TRBD1, 6 bases. The CDR3 consists of 11 residues. V lost 6 bases and J 4 bases, leaving 9 bases between the germline ends. Germline CDR1 reads DFQATT; CDR2 reads SNEGSKA (reference sequence). The CDR3 sequence: CSATGTETQYF. The CDR3 DNA sequence: TGCAGTGCCACAGGGACAGAGACCCAGTACTTC.

This rearrangement joins TRBV4-3 to TRBJ1-1; TRBD1 matches at 9 bases. Looked up from germline, CDR1 is LGHNA and CDR2 is YSLEER. The V and J ends lost 1 base and 3 bases, in that order; junction bases with no gene match: 12. This CDR3 contains 18 residues. CDR3 nucleotide sequence: TGCGCCAGCAGCCAAGTCAACAGGGGGCCGTATAGAGACACTGAAGCTTTCTTT. It yields the protein CASSQVNRGPYRDTEAFF.